This T cell receptor (beta chain) stems from a study of OX40 agonist ivuxolimab in advanced cancers. At the level of the study: Every 2 weeks, ivuxolimab was infused into the patients intravenously at between 0.01 and 10 mg/kg. Dose-escalation patients had hepatocellular carcinoma, melanoma, renal cell or head and neck cancer. Study-wide findings and caveats: Circulating CD4+ and CD8+ T cells showed clonal expansion by week 6 at 0.1 to 3.0 mg/kg. Nonresponders, in some cases, also had low normalized T-cell clonal expansion.

Sequencing was performed with immunoSEQ multiplex PCR; in TCRdb, only in-frame clones are kept and a portion is missing. Of some 98,000 clones in the sample, about four fifths are singletons; the top ten hold about 1.5%. This clone was seen at least ten times. Its antigen is as yet unknown. The sample has other DNA sequences that encode this CDR3 too. V gave up 0 bases and J gave up 0 bases; unmatched junction bases: 2. CDR3 size: 16 residues. Germline lookup yields CDR1 KGHSH and CDR2 LQKENI. Sequences were derived from CD4+ or CD8+ T cells sorted from blood, sampled in a trial of the OX40 agonist ivuxolimab. This chain joins TRBV18 and TRBJ2-4, with 7 bases lining up with TRBD1. This receptor was obtained from an adult with an advanced solid tumor such as melanoma, head and neck, liver or kidney cancer. CDR3 sequence (DNA): TGTGCCAGCTCACCACCCCAGGGGGTAGCCAAAAACATTCAGTACTTC. Residues: CASSPPQGVAKNIQYF. Based on the CDR3 plus reference TRBV18 and TRBJ2-4, the full variable domain is NAGVMQNPRHLVRRRGQEARLRCSPMKGHSHVYWYRQLPEEGLKFMVYLQKENIIDESGMPKERFSAEFPKEGPSILRIQQVVRGDSAAYFCASSPPQGVAKNIQYFGAGTRLSVL.